This T cell receptor (beta chain) derives from a study of T cells expressing NK-cell markers. Overall study context: Sorted CD3+CD56-NKG2C+, CD3+CD56+NKG2C- and CD3+CD56+NKG2C+ T cells were the source of the TCR beta repertoires. One of the eight sequenced donors was seronegative, whereas the other seven were HCMV-seropositive.

Study-level findings and limits: The same clonotypes also predominated in the CD3+CD56-NKG2C+ fraction of several donors.

UMIs accompanied the 5'RACE template switching by which TCR beta cDNA was made. Reanalyzing the 5' RACE reads, TCRdb keeps one entry per CDR3 protein, without DNA. Its table records about 410,000 distinct CDR3 sequences. Of note for this clonotype: The antigen remains undetermined.

CDR1 is MNHEY and CDR2 is SMNVEV in the germline V gene (reference sequence). CDR3 length: 13 residues. Sequenced input: blood T cells: a sorted CD56 or NKG2C T cell subset, CD4+ or CD8+ T cells, or bulk PBMC T cells (not recorded which). The chain employs TRBV27 and TRBJ2-1; with no DNA, the TCRdb D assignment of TRBD2 cannot be verified. This sequence was found in a woman aged 45-65 years in good health. CDR3: CASAQRLEDEQFF.